The 17 T cell receptor beta chains below were found in one sample sequenced in a study of T cell responses to AZD1222 COVID-19 vaccine. Libraries were prepared by immunoSEQ multiplex PCR; TCRdb keeps only in-frame clonotypes and omits some of them. This sample has 150,000 to 200,000 clones; around 94% occur once, and the top ten carry about 3.5%. The sequenced sample was peripheral blood, obtained 28 days after the second dose of the MenACWY control vaccine. Source of these receptors: an adult who received the MenACWY meningococcal vaccine as a control.

The chain is built from TRBV7-3 and TRBJ1-2; 8 positions agree with TRBD1. The V gene's germline CDR1 is SGHTA and CDR2 FQGTGA. This CDR3 has 13 residues. The junction had 2 bases not matched to a gene; V was cut back by 5 bases and J by 3 bases. The DNA for the CDR3 is TGTGCCAGCAGCGCGGGACAGGACTATGGCTACACCTTC. Its protein is CASSAGQDYGYTF.

This chain links TRBV5-1 with TRBJ1-3; 12 bases are a match to TRBD1. J lost 0 bases, V lost 4 bases, and 5 bases had no gene match. Germline loops: CDR1 SGHRS, CDR2 YFSETQ. The CDR3 sequence is 17 residues long. In nucleotides, the CDR3 is TGCGCCAGCAGCATCGGGACAGGGGGCCTCTCTGGAAACACCATATATTTT. Amino acid sequence: CASSIGTGGLSGNTIYF.

The chain links TRBV4-2 to TRBJ1-4; D perhaps matches TRBD1 (6 bases). Germline lookup yields CDR1 LGHNA and CDR2 YNFKEQ. CDR3 size: 15 residues. V lost 0 bases to trimming and J lost 8 bases, with 13 bases between them. This CDR3 is CASSQEGARGEKLFF. The CDR3 nucleotides are TGTGCCAGCAGCCAAGAAGGGGCAAGGGGGGAAAAACTGTTTTTT.

J is TRBJ2-5 and V is TRBV19; 7 positions agree with TRBD2. Per the germline V gene, CDR1 is LNHDA and CDR2 is SQIVND (reference sequence). The CDR3 spans 14 residues. V gave up 1 base and J gave up 4 bases; unmatched junction bases: 3. For the CDR3, the DNA is TGTGCCAGTAGTATAGGGGGGGGAGCAGAGACCCAGTACTTC. Its translation: CASSIGGGAETQYF.

The CDR3 sequence: CASSPNTILYF. The CDR3 DNA reads as TGTGCCAGCAGTCCGAACACCATTCTTTACTTC. This chain uses TRBV27 with TRBJ2-7, with D hard to call. This CDR3 is built from 11 residues. Trimming took off 5 bases at V and 13 bases at J, with 15 bases between the two ends. From germline, CDR1 is MNHEY and CDR2 SMNVEV (reference sequence).

This clone was observed a single time. The V and J genes are TRBV29-1 and TRBJ2-7, with TRBD2 matching 8 bases. CDR3 size: 13 residues. CDR1 and CDR2 (germline): SQVTM, ANQGSEA. V was clipped by 6 bases and J by 1 base; unmatched bases: 5. CDR3 bases: TGCAGCGTCTCCCCTAGCGGGTCCTACGAGCAGTACTTC. Residues: CSVSPSGSYEQYF.

This sequence joins TRBV27 and TRBJ2-1, with D tentatively TRBD2 (5 bases). Germline assignment: CDR1 MNHEY and CDR2 SMNVEV (reference sequence). The CDR3 totals 16 residues. V lost 2 bases and J 0 bases, leaving 11 bases between the germline ends. The CDR3 coding sequence is TGTGCCAGCAGTTTACGAGGGAGTTTCTCCTACAATGAGCAGTTCTTC. Residues: CASSLRGSFSYNEQFF.

The chain combines TRBV28 with TRBJ1-4; D remains unclear. This CDR3 comprises 14 residues. V lost 3 bases to trimming and J lost 4 bases, with 9 bases between them. Germline lookup yields CDR1 MDHEN and CDR2 SYDVKM. The CDR3 protein is CASSLSGINEKLFF. In DNA form, the CDR3 reads TGTGCCAGCAGTTTGTCGGGGATTAATGAAAAACTGTTTTTT. Full variable domain (outside the CDR3, taken from reference TRBV28 and TRBJ1-4): DVKVTQSSRYLVKRTGEKVFLECVQDMDHENMFWYRQDPGLGLRLIYFSYDVKMKEKGDIPEGYSVSREKKERFSLILESASTNQTSMYLCASSLSGINEKLFFGSGTQLSVL.

The V gene is TRBV6-1, the J gene TRBJ1-5, with D possibly TRBD1 on 5 matching bases. CDR1 and CDR2 (germline): MNHNS, SASEGT. The CDR3 is 19 amino acids. The V gene lost 0 bases and the J gene lost 4 bases, with 22 bases spanning the gap. CDR3 region: CASSEALRSVGVGNQPQHF. CDR3 in DNA: TGTGCCAGCAGTGAAGCGCTTCGGTCGGTGGGGGTTGGTAATCAGCCCCAGCATTTT.

The gene calls are TRBV15 and TRBJ2-7; the D is unclear. CDR1 is LNHNV, CDR2 YYDKDF, per germline (reference sequence). Trimming removed 0 bases from V and 2 bases from J, with 5 bases in between. This CDR3 comprises 13 residues. The CDR3 protein is CATSRDQTYEQYF. CDR3 coding DNA: TGTGCCACCAGCAGAGACCAAACCTACGAGCAGTACTTC.

This sequence joins TRBV28 and TRBJ1-6; no reliable D call. CDR1 and CDR2 from the germline V gene are MDHEN and SYDVKM. Trimming removed 7 bases at V and 2 bases at J, with 0 bases between. This CDR3 spans 11 amino acids. The CDR3: CASTYNSPLHF. The CDR3 nucleotides read TGTGCCAGCACCTATAATTCACCCCTCCACTTT.

This clone was picked up one time. The rearrangement joins TRBV5-1 to TRBJ2-1, with 7 bases that match TRBD2. This CDR3 comprises 16 residues. V trimming: 3 bases; J trimming: 0 bases; junction bases outside the gene matches: 6. Per germline, CDR1 SGHRS and CDR2 YFSETQ. The CDR3 DNA sequence: TGCGCCAGCAGCTCCTCCGCTAGCGGCTCCTACAATGAGCAGTTCTTC. The encoded protein is CASSSSASGSYNEQFF.

The chain joins TRBV24-1 to TRBJ2-1; maybe TRBD2 (5 bases). There are 14 residues in the CDR3. Trimming took off 1 base at V and 7 bases at J, with 10 bases between the two ends. Germline V CDR1 and CDR2: KGHDR, SFDVKD. CDR3 in amino acids: CATSDFIPGNEQFF. The CDR3, as DNA: TGTGCCACCAGTGATTTTATACCGGGAAATGAGCAGTTCTTC.

The rearrangement links TRBV9 to TRBJ2-7; 7 nucleotides line up with TRBD1. The CDR3 is 15 residues long. CDR1 SGDLS and CDR2 YYNGEE come from the germline V gene. V gave up 4 bases and J gave up 2 bases; unmatched junction bases: 9. CDR3: CASSPTGTLTYEQYF. CDR3 DNA: TGTGCCAGCAGCCCGACAGGGACCCTAACCTACGAGCAGTACTTC.

The chain has TRBV7-3 and TRBJ1-6; D call uncertain. Trimming shortened V by 2 bases and J by 9 bases, and 8 bases separated the two germline ends. CDR1 SGHTA and CDR2 FQGTGA come from the germline V gene. This CDR3 comprises 13 residues. CDR3 sequence reads: CASSLLTGSPLHF. In nucleotides, the CDR3 is TGTGCCAGCAGCTTATTGACTGGTTCACCCCTCCACTTT.

As regards this clone: Within the sample, other DNA sequences also encode this same CDR3. This chain joins TRBV27 and TRBJ2-7; D not resolved. Germline V CDR1 and CDR2: MNHEY, SMNVEV (reference sequence). The CDR3 has 12 residues. Trimming pared 6 bases from V and 0 bases from J, leaving 6 bases between. The CDR3 bases are TGTGCCAGCAGCGGGTCCTCCTACGAGCAGTACTTC. Protein sequence: CASSGSSYEQYF.

Comments on this clone: The junction does not match germline at one end; this may be a read error. The rearrangement links TRBV7-7 to TRBJ2-1; TRBD2 matches at 8 bases. Germline CDR1 reads SSHAT; CDR2 reads FNYEAQ (reference sequence). CDR3 length: 15 residues. The CDR3 spells CASSFSAGGYNEQFF. The CDR3 nucleotides read TGTGCTAGCAGCTTTTCGGCGGGGGGCTACAATGAGCAGTTCTTC.